This TCR beta chain was profiled in a study of cytomegalovirus exposure and HLA in healthy donors. Study-level points and caveats: Being indistinguishable, some V segments were excluded, TRBV6-2 and TRBV6-3 among them. Most TCR sequences were uncommon, yet certain public TCRs appeared in many donors.

Concerning this clone itself: Its antigen is still unknown.

Trimming stripped 6 bases from V and 7 bases from J, with 22 bases between. Germline-derived CDR1 and CDR2 are SGHNT and YENEEA. This CDR3 contains 15 residues. PCR amplification relied on 60 Vbeta primers (plus 13 Jbeta primers). The data were produced by immunoSEQ multiplex PCR, yet TCRdb's version contains in-frame clones alone and is incomplete. The table includes about 140,000 clones, just under 80% detected once. Sequenced material: PBMCs. This TCR came from a man aged 30-40 years in good health. The chain joins TRBV11-3 to TRBJ2-7; maybe TRBD1 (5 bases). CDR3 in DNA: TGTGCCAGCAGTGGAAGGGGCTCTCTCTCGCGGGAGCAGTACTTC. Amino acid sequence: CASSGRGSLSREQYF.